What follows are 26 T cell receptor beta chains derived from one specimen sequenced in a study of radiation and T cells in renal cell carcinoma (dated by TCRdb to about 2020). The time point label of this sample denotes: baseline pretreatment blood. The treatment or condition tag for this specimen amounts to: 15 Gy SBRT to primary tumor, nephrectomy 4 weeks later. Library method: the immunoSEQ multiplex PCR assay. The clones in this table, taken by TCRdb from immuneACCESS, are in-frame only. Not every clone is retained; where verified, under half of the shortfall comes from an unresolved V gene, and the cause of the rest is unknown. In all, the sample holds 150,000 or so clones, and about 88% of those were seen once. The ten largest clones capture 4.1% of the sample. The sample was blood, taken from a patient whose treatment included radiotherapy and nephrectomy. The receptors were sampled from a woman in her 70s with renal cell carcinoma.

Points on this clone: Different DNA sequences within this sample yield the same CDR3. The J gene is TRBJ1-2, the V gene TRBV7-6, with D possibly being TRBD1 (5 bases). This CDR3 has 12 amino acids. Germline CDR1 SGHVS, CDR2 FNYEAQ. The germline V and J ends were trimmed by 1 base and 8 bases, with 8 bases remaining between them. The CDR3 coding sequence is TGTGCCAGCAGCTTAGAACGGGGGGGCTACACCTTC. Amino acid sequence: CASSLERGGYTF.

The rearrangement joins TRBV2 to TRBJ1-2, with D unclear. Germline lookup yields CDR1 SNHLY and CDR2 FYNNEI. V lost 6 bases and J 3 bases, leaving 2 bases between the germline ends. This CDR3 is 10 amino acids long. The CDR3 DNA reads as TGTGCCAGCAGATACTATGGCTACACCTTC. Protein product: CASRYYGYTF.

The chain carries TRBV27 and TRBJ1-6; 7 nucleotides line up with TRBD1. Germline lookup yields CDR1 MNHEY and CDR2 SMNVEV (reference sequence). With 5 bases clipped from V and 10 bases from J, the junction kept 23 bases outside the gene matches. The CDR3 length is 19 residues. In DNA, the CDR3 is TGTGCCAGCAGTATCCGGGACAGAACATTCCGGGGGGTCGAGTCACCCCTCCACTTT. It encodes CASSIRDRTFRGVESPLHF.

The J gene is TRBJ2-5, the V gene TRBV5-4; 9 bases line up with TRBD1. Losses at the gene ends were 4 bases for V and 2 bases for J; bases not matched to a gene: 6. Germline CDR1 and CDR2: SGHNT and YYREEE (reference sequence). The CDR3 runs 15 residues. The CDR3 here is CASSTRQGGQETQYF. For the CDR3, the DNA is TGTGCCAGCAGCACTAGACAGGGGGGGCAAGAGACCCAGTACTTC.

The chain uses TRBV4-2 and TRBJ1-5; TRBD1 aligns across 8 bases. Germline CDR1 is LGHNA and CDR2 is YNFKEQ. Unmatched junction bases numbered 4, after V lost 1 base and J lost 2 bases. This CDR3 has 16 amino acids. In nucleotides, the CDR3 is TGTGCCAGCAGCCAAGTCACAGGGGGAGGCAATCAGCCCCAGCATTTT. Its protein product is CASSQVTGGGNQPQHF.

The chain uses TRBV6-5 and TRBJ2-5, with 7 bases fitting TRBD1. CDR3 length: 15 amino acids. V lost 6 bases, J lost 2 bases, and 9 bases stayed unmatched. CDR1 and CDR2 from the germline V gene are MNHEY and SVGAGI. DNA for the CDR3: TGTGCCAGCAGCCGCGACAGGGTTCCACAAGAGACCCAGTACTTC. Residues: CASSRDRVPQETQYF.

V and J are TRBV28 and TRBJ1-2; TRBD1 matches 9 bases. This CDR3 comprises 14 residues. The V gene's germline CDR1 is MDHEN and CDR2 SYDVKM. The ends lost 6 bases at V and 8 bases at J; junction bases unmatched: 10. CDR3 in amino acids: CASSPSGTGKGYTF. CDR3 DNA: TGTGCCAGCAGCCCCTCCGGGACAGGGAAGGGCTACACCTTC.

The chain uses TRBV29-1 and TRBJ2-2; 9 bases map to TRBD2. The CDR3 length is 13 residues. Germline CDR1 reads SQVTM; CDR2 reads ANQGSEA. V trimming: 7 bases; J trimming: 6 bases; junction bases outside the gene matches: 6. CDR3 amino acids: CSAGLAPAGELFF. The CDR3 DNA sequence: TGCAGCGCTGGACTAGCGCCGGCCGGGGAGCTGTTTTTT.

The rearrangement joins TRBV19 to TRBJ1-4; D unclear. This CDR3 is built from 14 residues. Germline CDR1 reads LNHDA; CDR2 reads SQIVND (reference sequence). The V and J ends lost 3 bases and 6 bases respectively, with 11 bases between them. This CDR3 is CASSMKVLDEKLFF. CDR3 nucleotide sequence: TGTGCCAGTAGTATGAAAGTTCTGGATGAAAAACTGTTTTTT.

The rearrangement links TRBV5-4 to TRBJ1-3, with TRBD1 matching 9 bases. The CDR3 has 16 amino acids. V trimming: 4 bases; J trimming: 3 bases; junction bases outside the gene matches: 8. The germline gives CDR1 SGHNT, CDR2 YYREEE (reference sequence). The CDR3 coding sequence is TGTGCCAGCAGCCAAGCACAGGGGGCGGGTGGAAACACCATATATTTT. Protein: CASSQAQGAGGNTIYF.

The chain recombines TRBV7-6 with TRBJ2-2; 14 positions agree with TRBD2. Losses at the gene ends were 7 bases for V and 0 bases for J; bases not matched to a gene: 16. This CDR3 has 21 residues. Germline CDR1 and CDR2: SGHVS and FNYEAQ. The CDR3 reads CASTLRVTGTSGGSNTGELFF. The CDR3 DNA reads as TGTGCCAGCACCCTAAGGGTTACTGGGACTAGCGGGGGATCGAACACCGGGGAGCTGTTTTTT.

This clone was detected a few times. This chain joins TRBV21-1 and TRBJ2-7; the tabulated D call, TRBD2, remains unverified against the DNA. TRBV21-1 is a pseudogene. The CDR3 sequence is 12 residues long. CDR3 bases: TGTGCCAGCAGAAGCACTGTCCACGAGCAGTACTTC. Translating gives CASRSTVHEQYF.

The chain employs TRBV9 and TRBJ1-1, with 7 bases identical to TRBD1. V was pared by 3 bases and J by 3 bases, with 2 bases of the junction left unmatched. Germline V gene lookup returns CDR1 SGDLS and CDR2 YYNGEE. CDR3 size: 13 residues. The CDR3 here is CASSATGDTEAFF. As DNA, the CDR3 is TGTGCCAGCAGCGCCACAGGGGACACTGAAGCTTTCTTT. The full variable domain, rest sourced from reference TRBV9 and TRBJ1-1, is DSGVTQTPKHLITATGQRVTLRCSPRSGDLSVYWYQQSLDQGLQFLIQYYNGEERAKGNILERFSAQQFPDLHSELNLSSLELGDSALYFCASSATGDTEAFFGQGTRLTVV.

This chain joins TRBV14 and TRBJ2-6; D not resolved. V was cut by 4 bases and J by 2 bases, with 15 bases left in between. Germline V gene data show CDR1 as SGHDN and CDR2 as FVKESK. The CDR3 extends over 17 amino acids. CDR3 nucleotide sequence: TGTGCCAGCAGCCCCCCTGGCCAGGTGACTGGGGCCAACGTCCTGACTTTC. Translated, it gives CASSPPGQVTGANVLTF.

CDR3 in DNA: TGTGCCAGCAGTTTGCCGGGCCGCACCGGGGAGCTGTTTTTT. Translated, it gives CASSLPGRTGELFF. The chain recombines TRBV28 with TRBJ2-2, with D uncertain. CDR1 and CDR2 (germline): MDHEN, SYDVKM. The germline V and J ends were trimmed by 3 bases and 4 bases, with 9 bases remaining between them. CDR3 size: 14 residues. The entire variable domain, with the rest obtained from reference TRBV28 and TRBJ2-2, is as follows: DVKVTQSSRYLVKRTGEKVFLECVQDMDHENMFWYRQDPGLGLRLIYFSYDVKMKEKGDIPEGYSVSREKKERFSLILESASTNQTSMYLCASSLPGRTGELFFGEGSRLTVL.

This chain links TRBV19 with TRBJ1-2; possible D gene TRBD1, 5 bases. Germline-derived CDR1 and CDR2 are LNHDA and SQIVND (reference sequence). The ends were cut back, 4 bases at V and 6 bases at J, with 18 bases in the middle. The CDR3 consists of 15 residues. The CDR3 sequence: CASSTTAGGGNGYTF. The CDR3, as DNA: TGTGCCAGTAGTACAACCGCCGGGGGGGGTAATGGCTACACCTTC.

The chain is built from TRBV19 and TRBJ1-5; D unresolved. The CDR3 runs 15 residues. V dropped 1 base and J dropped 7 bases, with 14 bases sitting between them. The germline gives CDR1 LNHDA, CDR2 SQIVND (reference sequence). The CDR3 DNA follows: TGTGCCAGTAGTATAGGGCAGGTAGACGGACAGCCCCAGCATTTT. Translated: CASSIGQVDGQPQHF. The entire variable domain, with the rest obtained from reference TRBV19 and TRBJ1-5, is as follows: DGGITQSPKYLFRKEGQNVTLSCEQNLNHDAMYWYRQDPGQGLRLIYYSQIVNDFQKGDIAEGYSVSREKKESFPLTVTSAQKNPTAFYLCASSIGQVDGQPQHFGDGTRLSIL.

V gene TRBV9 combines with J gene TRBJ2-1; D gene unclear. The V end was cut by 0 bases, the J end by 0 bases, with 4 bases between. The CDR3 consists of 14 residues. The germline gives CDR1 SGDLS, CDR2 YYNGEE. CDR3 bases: TGTGCCAGCAGCGTAGCAGTCTCCTACAATGAGCAGTTCTTC. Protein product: CASSVAVSYNEQFF.

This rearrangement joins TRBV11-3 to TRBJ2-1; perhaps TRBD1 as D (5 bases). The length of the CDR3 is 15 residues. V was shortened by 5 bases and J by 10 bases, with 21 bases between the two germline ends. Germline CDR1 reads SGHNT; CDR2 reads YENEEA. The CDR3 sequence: CASSPSPGQDREQFF. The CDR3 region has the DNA TGTGCCAGCAGCCCCTCACCAGGGCAGGACCGAGAGCAGTTCTTC.

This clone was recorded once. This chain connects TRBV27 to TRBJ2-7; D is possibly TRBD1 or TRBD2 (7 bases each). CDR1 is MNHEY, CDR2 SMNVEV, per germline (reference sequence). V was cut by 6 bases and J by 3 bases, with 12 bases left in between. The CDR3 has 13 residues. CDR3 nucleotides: TGTGCCAGCAGGGGGAGGGACAGCTACGAGCAGTACTTC. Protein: CASRGRDSYEQYF.

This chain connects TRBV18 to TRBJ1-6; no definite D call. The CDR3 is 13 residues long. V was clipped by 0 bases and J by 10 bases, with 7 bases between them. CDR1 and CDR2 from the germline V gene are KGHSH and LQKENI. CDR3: CASSPPHESPLHF. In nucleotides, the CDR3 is TGTGCCAGCTCACCACCCCATGAGTCACCCCTCCACTTT.

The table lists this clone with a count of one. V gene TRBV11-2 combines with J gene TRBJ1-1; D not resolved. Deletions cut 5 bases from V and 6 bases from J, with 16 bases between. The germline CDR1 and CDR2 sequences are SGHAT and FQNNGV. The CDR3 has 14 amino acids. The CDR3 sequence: CASSLIRGMAEAFF. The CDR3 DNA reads TGTGCCAGCAGCCTCATCCGGGGTATGGCTGAAGCTTTCTTT.

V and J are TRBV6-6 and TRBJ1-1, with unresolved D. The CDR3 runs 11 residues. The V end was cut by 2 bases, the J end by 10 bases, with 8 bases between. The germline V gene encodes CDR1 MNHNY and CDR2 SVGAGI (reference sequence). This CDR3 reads CASSYSSRAFF. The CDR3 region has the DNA TGTGCCAGCAGTTACAGCTCGAGAGCTTTCTTT.

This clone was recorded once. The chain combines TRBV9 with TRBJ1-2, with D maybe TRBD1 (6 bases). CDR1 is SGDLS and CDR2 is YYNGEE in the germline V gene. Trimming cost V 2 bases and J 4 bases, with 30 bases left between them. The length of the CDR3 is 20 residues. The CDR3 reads CASSVSASDRMRQGGYGYTF. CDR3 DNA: TGTGCCAGCAGCGTCTCCGCCTCGGACAGAATGCGACAAGGGGGCTATGGCTACACCTTC. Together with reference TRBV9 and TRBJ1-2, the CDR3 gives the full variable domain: DSGVTQTPKHLITATGQRVTLRCSPRSGDLSVYWYQQSLDQGLQFLIQYYNGEERAKGNILERFSAQQFPDLHSELNLSSLELGDSALYFCASSVSASDRMRQGGYGYTFGSGTRLTVV.

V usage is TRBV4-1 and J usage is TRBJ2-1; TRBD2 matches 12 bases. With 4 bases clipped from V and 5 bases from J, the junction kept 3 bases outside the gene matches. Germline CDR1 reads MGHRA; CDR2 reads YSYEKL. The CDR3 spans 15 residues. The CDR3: CASSLLAGGNNEQFF. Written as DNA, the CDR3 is TGCGCCAGCAGCCTACTAGCGGGGGGCAACAATGAGCAGTTCTTC.

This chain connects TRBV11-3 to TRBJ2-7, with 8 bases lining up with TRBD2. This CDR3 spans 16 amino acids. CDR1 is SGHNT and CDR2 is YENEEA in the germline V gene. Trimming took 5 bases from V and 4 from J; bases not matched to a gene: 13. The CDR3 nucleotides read TGTGCCAGCAGCCCGCGGGGGGTGGGACGAGGATACGAGCAGTACTTC. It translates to CASSPRGVGRGYEQYF.